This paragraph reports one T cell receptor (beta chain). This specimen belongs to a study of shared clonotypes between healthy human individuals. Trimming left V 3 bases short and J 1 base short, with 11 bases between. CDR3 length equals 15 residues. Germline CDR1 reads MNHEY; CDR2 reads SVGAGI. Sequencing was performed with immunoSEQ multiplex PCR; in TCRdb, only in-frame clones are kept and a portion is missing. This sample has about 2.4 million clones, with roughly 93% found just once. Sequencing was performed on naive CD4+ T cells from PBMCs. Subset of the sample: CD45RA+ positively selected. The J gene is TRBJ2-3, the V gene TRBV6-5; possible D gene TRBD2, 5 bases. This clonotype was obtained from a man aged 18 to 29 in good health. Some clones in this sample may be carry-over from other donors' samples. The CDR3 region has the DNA TGTGCCAGCAGTTATACTAGTCAGGGCACAGATACGCAGTATTTT. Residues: CASSYTSQGTDTQYF.